What follows is one T cell receptor beta chain and its context. This specimen includes other DNA sequences encoding the same CDR3. The protocol was immunoSEQ multiplex PCR, while the TCRdb copy is restricted to in-frame clones and leaves out a portion. The data show about 2 million clones, just under 95% seen once. The data were obtained in a study of shared clonotypes between healthy human individuals. Naive CD8 cells were CD45RO-negative, positively selected for CCR7, excluding terminally differentiated effector memory CD45RA+ cells. CDR3 length: 13 residues. Trimming shortened V by 0 bases and J by 2 bases, and 5 bases separated the two germline ends. Per germline, CDR1 SGHAT and CDR2 FQNNGV.

Material for sequencing was naive CD8+ T cells sorted from blood. The sequence derives from a man younger than 30 in good health. This sequence joins TRBV11-2 and TRBJ2-7, with D unclear. This CDR3 reads CASSLDPTYEQYF. CDR3 in DNA: TGTGCCAGCAGCTTAGACCCGACCTACGAGCAGTACTTC.